This T cell receptor (beta chain) was sequenced during a study of blood T cell repertoires in COVID-19 (dated by TCRdb to about 2020). General notes on the study: Samples from collaborators originated in the United States, Italy and Spain and spanned both the acute and convalescent phases of COVID-19. The prospective study material was composed of cDNA or gDNA derived from T cells, B-cell-depleted T cells, or PBMCs. The dataset comprised deeply sampled blood TCRbeta repertoires from subjects exposed to, actively infected with, or recovered from COVID-19. A freely available public database, intended as a resource for researchers studying the immune response to SARS-CoV-2, is where the repertoires were released. Samples were obtained from the ongoing ImmuneRACE study (first 160 participants) and from some 1,200 subjects provided by 6 global collaborators. Nearly every sample came with metadata listing a de-identified subject ID, COVID-19 status, age in years and sex. HLA class I and class II types, where available, came from metadata supplied by the sample provider rather than from assay-based typing.

CDR1 and CDR2 were assigned from the germline V gene (reference sequence) as LNHDA and SQIVND. Measured from the cysteine to the phenylalanine, the CDR3 is 15 residues long. CDR3 DNA only is kept here, 45 bases in frame from base 1. Compared with germline, V lacks 5 bases and J lacks 9 bases; bases without a gene match: 7. Study-wide findings and limitations: Clinical and demographic metadata were provided uncurated, with the amount varying by source and participant.

Each collaborating institution followed its own protocols to collect whole blood in K2EDTA tubes. For TCRbeta analysis, collaborators shipped samples as frozen whole blood, isolated PBMCs, or DNA extracted from either of those sample types. TCRbeta CDR3 regions were amplified from genomic DNA by means of the immunoSEQ Assay, a bias-controlled multiplex PCR. In the authors' own workflow: Within the assay, amplification of reference gene primers was used to estimate how many nucleated cells each sample contained. Sequence reads were collapsed and filtered to measure the absolute abundance of every unique TCRbeta CDR3 rearrangement. For each sample, productive Simpson clonality was calculated as the square root of Simpson's diversity index over productive rearrangements. The clones in this table, taken by TCRdb from immuneACCESS, are in-frame only. Not every clone is retained; where verified, under half of the shortfall comes from an unresolved V gene, and the cause of the rest is unknown. D and trimming were read from the DNA, whereas the V and J calls and clone size are those reported in that table. The sample contains some 250,000 clones, around three quarters of them found a single time. Approximately 3.2% of the sample lies in the top ten.

This clone was seen repeatedly, ten times or more. The clone's antigen remains unknown. There are no base qualities to consult, and no much larger clone falls within one base. This TCR was recovered from a woman over 75 with acute or convalescent COVID-19. Sample: peripheral blood. In this chain, TRBV19 is recombined with TRBJ2-1, with 13 bases in between that match TRBD2. The CDR3 loop reads CASSPRTSGSAEQFF. The sequenced DNA: TGTGCCAGTAGTCCCCGGACTAGCGGGAGCGCTGAGCAGTTCTTC.